The rows below give T cell receptor beta chains drawn from one sample of a study of regulatory T cells in long-lasting Graves disease. TCRdb redid the calling of the multiplex PCR reads with MiXCR, one entry per CDR3 protein. The sample has 320,000 or so distinct CDR3 sequences; 15% to 20% are singletons. Sequencing was performed on peripheral blood mononuclear cells (PBMCs), taken at new diagnosis, from a patient treated with antithyroid drugs. The receptor source for this set is a female donor with Graves disease. CDR3s include the opening cysteine and the closing phenylalanine or tryptophan. A clone size is listed for some rows: how often the clone was seen (once, few, many), or a class if it is expanded.

j_call v_call clone_size cdr3_aa
TRBJ2-3 TRBV7-2 many CASSFGLAGEGTQYF
TRBJ2-2 TRBV28 many CASRGTSGRRAVNTGELFF
NA TRBV5-1 NA CASSLAGTSGTREQFF
TRBJ2-5 TRBV2 many CASSEVASLGTQYF
TRBJ2-5 TRBV30 many CAWRAGRLRETQYF
TRBJ1-5 TRBV28 many CASSLDPRGDYQPQHF
TRBJ2-7 TRBV28 many CATLGTGSYEQYF
TRBJ1-1 TRBV12-3/TRBV12-4 many CASSPSGYSEAFF
TRBJ2-7 TRBV6-1 many CASSTSPLAKEYYEQYF
TRBJ2-1 TRBV5-1 NA CASSLTSGSRSYNEQFF
TRBJ2-7 TRBV19 few CASSITPLREQYF
TRBJ2-1 TRBV7-2 few CASSSRDRAPKQFF
TRBJ1-2 TRBV28 NA CAWGGQGESYGYTF
TRBJ2-3 TRBV24-1 few CATSGEHLTDTQYF